A selection of T cell receptor beta chains follows, all from one sample in a study of blood T cell repertoires in COVID-19. Profiled with immunoSEQ multiplex PCR; TCRdb holds only in-frame clones, not every one. The sample gives tens of thousands of clones, approximately 80% of which show up once; 22% is in the top ten. The sample consisted of peripheral blood. Receptors originate from an older man with active or convalescent COVID-19. Each CDR3 is given with its conserved first and last residue. Fields, in order: D gene, clone size, J gene, V gene, CDR3 DNA, CDR3 protein. D genes are given only for firm matches. The listing skips clone size in some rows; elsewhere it reads once, few, many or a size class.

d_gene: NA; abundance: NA; j_gene: TRBJ1-5; v_gene: TRBV19; CDR3nt: TGTGCCAGTAGGCGGGACGTAGGTAGGAATCAGCCCCAGCATTTT; CDR3aa: CASRRDVGRNQPQHF
d_gene: NA; abundance: NA; j_gene: TRBJ2-7; v_gene: TRBV28; CDR3nt: TGTGCCAGCTCCGAACCGGGGTTCTACGAGCAGTACTTC; CDR3aa: CASSEPGFYEQYF
d_gene: NA; abundance: NA; j_gene: TRBJ2-1; v_gene: TRBV15; CDR3nt: TGTGCCACCAGCAGAGATAGAAGGGAGGCCTACAATGAGCAGTTCTTC; CDR3aa: CATSRDRREAYNEQFF
d_gene: TRBD1; abundance: NA; j_gene: TRBJ1-6; v_gene: TRBV25-1; CDR3nt: TGTGCCAGCAGTGCTAGGGGACAGGGAAATTCACCCCTCCACTTT; CDR3aa: CASSARGQGNSPLHF
d_gene: NA; abundance: NA; j_gene: TRBJ1-3; v_gene: TRBV6-2/TRBV6-3; CDR3nt: TGTGCCAGCAGTTCCACAGTCTCCACTGGAAACACCATATATTTT; CDR3aa: CASSSTVSTGNTIYF
d_gene: TRBD2; abundance: NA; j_gene: TRBJ2-1; v_gene: TRBV11-2; CDR3nt: TGTGCCAGCAGCTTACTCCCAGCGGGAGCCAACAATGAGCAGTTCTTC; CDR3aa: CASSLLPAGANNEQFF
d_gene: NA; abundance: NA; j_gene: TRBJ1-1; v_gene: TRBV29-1; CDR3nt: TGCAGCGTCGCGCCCGGGACAAAGAACACTGAAGCTTTCTTT; CDR3aa: CSVAPGTKNTEAFF
d_gene: NA; abundance: NA; j_gene: TRBJ2-2; v_gene: TRBV14; CDR3nt: TGTGCCAGCAGCCGCGAAGATACTTTGGCGGGGACCACCGGGGAGCTGTTTTTT; CDR3aa: CASSREDTLAGTTGELFF
d_gene: TRBD1; abundance: NA; j_gene: TRBJ2-6; v_gene: TRBV5-4; CDR3nt: TGTGCCAGCAGGGGTGGAGGGACAGGGGGCGCTGGGGCCAACGTCCTGACTTTC; CDR3aa: CASRGGGTGGAGANVLTF
d_gene: TRBD1; abundance: NA; j_gene: TRBJ1-2; v_gene: TRBV19; CDR3nt: TGTGCCAGTAGTGAGGGGGCTAATAACTATGGCTACACCTTC; CDR3aa: CASSEGANNYGYTF
d_gene: NA; abundance: NA; j_gene: TRBJ2-3; v_gene: TRBV5-4; CDR3nt: TGTGCCAGCAGCTTGGAACTAGCAGTTGATACGCAGTATTTT; CDR3aa: CASSLELAVDTQYF
d_gene: NA; abundance: NA; j_gene: TRBJ2-3; v_gene: TRBV20-1; CDR3nt: TGCAGGTTCGTCAGCACAGATACGCAGTATTTT; CDR3aa: CRFVSTDTQYF
d_gene: TRBD2; abundance: NA; j_gene: TRBJ2-3; v_gene: TRBV7-3; CDR3nt: TGTGCCAGCAGCTTCAGCGGGGGTCGCACAGATACGCAGTATTTT; CDR3aa: CASSFSGGRTDTQYF
d_gene: TRBD1; abundance: NA; j_gene: TRBJ1-1; v_gene: TRBV19; CDR3nt: TGTGCCAGTAGTATAGGGACAGGGCCCATCGGGGAGTTGCGTGAAGCTTTCTTT; CDR3aa: CASSIGTGPIGELREAFF
d_gene: NA; abundance: few; j_gene: TRBJ2-1; v_gene: TRBV5-1; CDR3nt: TGCGCCAGCAGCTTGACTCTAAGGAGTGCACCTTACAATGAGCAGTTCTTC; CDR3aa: CASSLTLRSAPYNEQFF
d_gene: NA; abundance: NA; j_gene: TRBJ2-1; v_gene: TRBV12-5; CDR3nt: TGTGCTAGTGGTTTGGTCCCCGAGGACAGGAGGTTTCGGGACTGGTACAATGAGCAGTTCTTC; CDR3aa: CASGLVPEDRRFRDWYNEQFF
d_gene: TRBD1; abundance: NA; j_gene: TRBJ2-3; v_gene: TRBV5-1; CDR3nt: TGCGCCAGCAGCTCGACAGGGTATGGCACAGATACGCAGTATTTT; CDR3aa: CASSSTGYGTDTQYF
d_gene: NA; abundance: once; j_gene: TRBJ2-1; v_gene: TRBV19; CDR3nt: TGTGCCAGTAGTATTTACGGGAGATCGTCCAATGAGCAGTTCTTC; CDR3aa: CASSIYGRSSNEQFF
d_gene: TRBD1; abundance: NA; j_gene: TRBJ2-1; v_gene: TRBV7-6; CDR3nt: TGTGCCAGCAGCTATGGACAGGGCAATACCAATGAGCAGTTCTTC; CDR3aa: CASSYGQGNTNEQFF
d_gene: NA; abundance: NA; j_gene: TRBJ1-1; v_gene: TRBV3-1/TRBV3-2; CDR3nt: TGTGCCAGCAGCATCCGACAGTACGCTGAAGCTTTCTTT; CDR3aa: CASSIRQYAEAFF
d_gene: NA; abundance: NA; j_gene: TRBJ2-7; v_gene: TRBV6-5; CDR3nt: TGTGCCAGCAACCCGGGGACTTCCTACGAGCAGTACTTC; CDR3aa: CASNPGTSYEQYF
d_gene: NA; abundance: NA; j_gene: TRBJ1-1; v_gene: TRBV10-3; CDR3nt: TGTGCCATCAGTGATGGGGGGGATATATCAGGAGCTTTCTTT; CDR3aa: CAISDGGDISGAFF
d_gene: NA; abundance: NA; j_gene: TRBJ1-4; v_gene: TRBV2; CDR3nt: TGTGCCAGCAGCGGGCAGGGAATTAAAAATGAAAAACTGTTTTTT; CDR3aa: CASSGQGIKNEKLFF
d_gene: TRBD1; abundance: NA; j_gene: TRBJ2-7; v_gene: TRBV2; CDR3nt: TGTGCCAGCAGGGCGACAGGGACCTACGAGCAGTACTTC; CDR3aa: CASRATGTYEQYF
d_gene: TRBD1; abundance: NA; j_gene: TRBJ1-5; v_gene: TRBV27; CDR3nt: TGTGCCAGCGGCAGACAGGGGTATCAGCCCCAGCATTTT; CDR3aa: CASGRQGYQPQHF
d_gene: TRBD1; abundance: once; j_gene: TRBJ1-6; v_gene: TRBV9; CDR3nt: TGTGCCAGCAGCGTAGAAGGGGACAGCTCTCGACCCCTCCACTTT; CDR3aa: CASSVEGDSSRPLHF
d_gene: NA; abundance: few; j_gene: TRBJ2-2; v_gene: TRBV4-1; CDR3nt: TGCGCCAGCAGCCAATTTCGGACCGGGGAGCTGTTTTTT; CDR3aa: CASSQFRTGELFF
d_gene: TRBD1; abundance: NA; j_gene: TRBJ2-5; v_gene: TRBV5-5; CDR3nt: TGTGCCAGCAGCTTGGGGCTCGGACAGGGGACAGGGGAGACCCAGTACTTC; CDR3aa: CASSLGLGQGTGETQYF
d_gene: TRBD1; abundance: once; j_gene: TRBJ2-3; v_gene: TRBV5-1; CDR3nt: TGCGCCAGCAGCTTGAACGGACAGGGGTTAGATACGCAGTATTTT; CDR3aa: CASSLNGQGLDTQYF
d_gene: TRBD1; abundance: NA; j_gene: TRBJ2-5; v_gene: TRBV7-7; CDR3nt: TGTGCTAGCAGCTTAGGGACAGGGGCGGTGGAGACCCAGTACTTC; CDR3aa: CASSLGTGAVETQYF
d_gene: NA; abundance: few; j_gene: TRBJ1-2; v_gene: TRBV2; CDR3nt: TGTGCCAGCAGTGAAAACCCAGGGTATGGCTACACCTTC; CDR3aa: CASSENPGYGYTF
d_gene: NA; abundance: NA; j_gene: TRBJ1-1; v_gene: TRBV10-3; CDR3nt: TGTGCCATCAGTGAACGGGGGGGGAACACTGAAGCTTTCTTT; CDR3aa: CAISERGGNTEAFF
d_gene: NA; abundance: NA; j_gene: TRBJ1-1; v_gene: TRBV10-3; CDR3nt: TGTGCCATCAGTGAGGAATTGGAGTTAGAGGCTTTCTTT; CDR3aa: CAISEELELEAFF
d_gene: NA; abundance: NA; j_gene: TRBJ2-7; v_gene: TRBV28; CDR3nt: TGTGCCAGCAGTTTACTATACGAGCAGTACTTC; CDR3aa: CASSLLYEQYF
d_gene: NA; abundance: NA; j_gene: TRBJ2-2; v_gene: TRBV5-5; CDR3nt: TGTGCCAGCAGCGTTCTTCGCGGGGAGCTGTTTTTT; CDR3aa: CASSVLRGELFF
d_gene: TRBD1; abundance: NA; j_gene: TRBJ2-2; v_gene: TRBV4-3; CDR3nt: TGCGCCAGCAGCCAAAGACAGGGTCGGAGCACCGGGGAGCTGTTTTTT; CDR3aa: CASSQRQGRSTGELFF
d_gene: TRBD2; abundance: NA; j_gene: TRBJ2-5; v_gene: TRBV28; CDR3nt: TGTGCCAGCAGCTCACTAGCGGGGGACTCAGAGACCCAGTACTTC; CDR3aa: CASSSLAGDSETQYF
d_gene: TRBD1; abundance: NA; j_gene: TRBJ1-1; v_gene: TRBV28; CDR3nt: TGTGCCAGCAGGACAGGGTTTGGAAACACTGAAGCTTTCTTT; CDR3aa: CASRTGFGNTEAFF
d_gene: TRBD1; abundance: NA; j_gene: TRBJ2-7; v_gene: TRBV27; CDR3nt: TGTGCCAGCAGTTTTTTAGGACAGGGGGCTTACGAGCAGTACTTC; CDR3aa: CASSFLGQGAYEQYF
d_gene: TRBD1; abundance: few; j_gene: TRBJ1-3; v_gene: TRBV15; CDR3nt: TGTGCCACCAGCAGAGATCGGAAGACAGGGGGAAACACCATATATTTT; CDR3aa: CATSRDRKTGGNTIYF